The 24 T cell receptor beta chains presented below share a single source sample, sequenced in a study of Ad26.COV2.S vaccination and SARS-CoV-2 variants. Clones were sequenced by immunoSEQ multiplex PCR, and TCRdb holds only the in-frame ones, with some missing. This table has some 420,000 clones, 70% to 90% appearing once. Treatment: about 20 received Ad26.COV2.S at low or high dose, single or two shots; 5 received placebo; per-sample allocation not given. Samples were taken on day 63 after the first vaccine or placebo injection. The input for sequencing was peripheral blood, taken in a trial of Ad26.COV2.S vaccine versus placebo. The receptor source for this set is a person between 18 and 65 years old who received the Ad26.COV2.S COVID-19 vaccine or a placebo.

The chain employs TRBV5-8 and TRBJ1-5; D is undetermined. The CDR3 has 15 amino acids. Trimming took off 0 bases at V and 5 bases at J, with 12 bases between the two ends. Germline V CDR1 and CDR2: SGHTS, YDEGEE. In DNA form, the CDR3 reads TGTGCCAGCAGCTTGGCCGTTGTTAGGTATCAGCCCCAGCATTTT. Translated, it gives CASSLAVVRYQPQHF.

This chain connects TRBV7-2 to TRBJ1-2, with no clear D. Trimming removed 1 base from V and 5 bases from J, with 11 bases in between. The CDR3 has 14 amino acids. Germline CDR1 SGHTA, CDR2 FQGNSA. CDR3 loop: CASSLETVGYGYTF. In DNA form, the CDR3 reads TGTGCCAGCAGCTTAGAAACAGTTGGATATGGCTACACCTTC.

About this clone: Other DNA sequences in this specimen translate into the identical CDR3. CDR3 DNA sequence: TGTGCCAGCAGCTTGGGGGGGCGCTTTTACGAGCAGTACTTC. The encoded protein is CASSLGGRFYEQYF. The chain is built from TRBV5-6 and TRBJ2-7, with a possible D match to TRBD1 (6 bases). The CDR3 covers 14 residues. Trimming stripped 0 bases from V and 4 bases from J, with 11 bases between. Germline-derived CDR1 and CDR2 are SGHDT and YYEEEE.

This chain connects TRBV9 to TRBJ2-2; D is undetermined. Deletions cut 0 bases from V and 1 base from J, with 7 bases between. CDR3 length equals 15 residues. Germline lookup yields CDR1 SGDLS and CDR2 YYNGEE. For the CDR3, the DNA is TGTGCCAGCAGCGTAGATGCCGGGAACACCGGGGAGCTGTTTTTT. Amino acid sequence: CASSVDAGNTGELFF.

This clone was counted only a few times. This chain connects TRBV6-1 to TRBJ1-2; D uncertain. V lost 1 base and J lost 8, with 11 bases in between. This CDR3 has 13 amino acids. Germline loops: CDR1 MNHNS, CDR2 SASEGT. The CDR3: CASSEEGGYGYTF. CDR3 sequence (DNA): TGTGCCAGCAGTGAAGAAGGAGGGTACGGCTACACCTTC.

V usage is TRBV5-6 and J usage is TRBJ1-1; D is ambiguous. Germline V gives CDR1 SGHDT, CDR2 YYEEEE. The CDR3 spans 13 residues. Deletions cut 2 bases from V and 8 bases from J, with 13 bases between. The CDR3, as DNA: TGTGCCAGCAGCTTATACAGCGTCGTCGAAGCTTTCTTT. Amino acids: CASSLYSVVEAFF.

The sample holds one count of this clone. The chain has TRBV15 and TRBJ2-7, with D perhaps matching TRBD2 (6 bases). The CDR3 extends over 14 amino acids. Germline loops: CDR1 LNHNV, CDR2 YYDKDF (reference sequence). Trimming took 1 base from V and 2 from J, leaving 9 bases between them. For the CDR3, the DNA is TGTGCCACCAGCAGAGTGCGGGGACCCTACGAGCAGTACTTC. This gives the protein CATSRVRGPYEQYF.

This chain uses TRBV27 with TRBJ2-7, with D tentatively TRBD1 or TRBD2 (5 bases each). CDR3 length: 13 residues. Germline CDR1 and CDR2: MNHEY and SMNVEV (reference sequence). The V gene lost 2 bases and the J gene lost 5 bases, with 10 bases spanning the gap. CDR3 in amino acids: CASSLGTNHEQYF. The CDR3 DNA is TGTGCCAGCAGTTTAGGGACGAACCACGAGCAGTACTTC.

This chain joins TRBV7-2 and TRBJ1-2, with D unclear. Trimming removed 5 bases at V and 0 bases at J, with 10 bases between. Germline loops: CDR1 SGHTA, CDR2 FQGNSA. The CDR3 consists of 14 residues. The CDR3 DNA reads TGTGCCAGCAGCCCTAGTGGGTCTAACTATGGCTACACCTTC. Protein product: CASSPSGSNYGYTF.

This chain links TRBV25-1 with TRBJ1-1, with unresolved D. Trimming took 5 bases from V and 5 from J, leaving 9 bases between them. The CDR3 length is 12 residues. Germline V gives CDR1 MGHDK, CDR2 SYGVNS. The DNA for the CDR3 is TGTGCCAGCAGTCTGACTACTACTGAAGCTTTCTTT. This sequence encodes CASSLTTTEAFF.

The genes are TRBV6-5 and TRBJ2-1, with unresolved D. Germline values: CDR1 MNHEY, CDR2 SVGAGI. This CDR3 comprises 11 residues. Deletions cut 6 bases from V and 3 bases from J, with 3 bases between. In nucleotides, the CDR3 is TGTGCCAGCAGGTTCTACAATGAGCAGTTCTTC. As protein: CASRFYNEQFF.

The chain combines TRBV19 with TRBJ2-3, with no clear D. V lost 4 bases and J lost 8, with 10 bases in between. CDR3 length: 12 residues. The germline V gene has CDR1 LNHDA and CDR2 SQIVND (reference sequence). The CDR3 bases are TGTGCCAGTAGTACCCGGTCAGGTACGCAGTATTTT. Its protein product is CASSTRSGTQYF.

The V and J genes are TRBV15 and TRBJ1-2; unclear D gene. Germline V gene lookup returns CDR1 LNHNV and CDR2 YYDKDF (reference sequence). V dropped 0 bases and J dropped 4 bases, with 12 bases sitting between them. This CDR3 contains 15 residues. The chain's CDR3 is CATSRDAGIGYGYTF. The CDR3 DNA reads TGTGCCACCAGCAGAGATGCCGGGATTGGCTATGGCTACACCTTC.

The chain links TRBV6-4 to TRBJ2-2, with D possibly called TRBD1 or TRBD2 (5 bases each). V was trimmed by 2 bases and J by 2 bases, leaving 9 bases between them. This CDR3 contains 15 residues. Germline assignment: CDR1 MRHNA and CDR2 SNTAGT. This chain's CDR3 is CASSDQGPNTGELFF. The CDR3 nucleotides read TGTGCCAGCAGTGACCAGGGACCAAACACCGGGGAGCTGTTTTTT.

This chain joins TRBV19 and TRBJ2-3; no definite D call. The V and J ends lost 1 base and 2 bases respectively, with 10 bases between them. The CDR3 is made up of 15 amino acids. The germline V gene has CDR1 LNHDA and CDR2 SQIVND (reference sequence). The CDR3 protein is CASSIAVGYTDTQYF. The CDR3 bases are TGTGCCAGTAGTATAGCAGTTGGGTACACAGATACGCAGTATTTT.

The chain is built from TRBV10-3 and TRBJ1-5; no clear D gene. Germline-derived CDR1 and CDR2 are ENHRY and SYGVKD. This CDR3 comprises 16 residues. Trimming took off 0 bases at V and 7 bases at J, with 16 bases between the two ends. The CDR3 coding sequence is TGTGCCATCAGTGAGTCTACAGAAAGGAGCGTCCAGCCCCAGCATTTT. Translating it yields CAISESTERSVQPQHF.

The chain combines TRBV9 with TRBJ2-7; D might be TRBD1 (6 bases). The V and J ends lost 0 bases and 2 bases respectively, with 6 bases between them. The CDR3 length is 13 residues. Germline lookup yields CDR1 SGDLS and CDR2 YYNGEE. The CDR3 region is CASSVGDTYEQYF. The CDR3, as DNA: TGTGCCAGCAGCGTAGGGGACACCTACGAGCAGTACTTC.

This clone occurred a few times. This chain links TRBV6-5 with TRBJ1-2, with 8 bases that match TRBD1. V gave up 6 bases and J gave up 7 bases; unmatched junction bases: 7. Germline V CDR1 and CDR2: MNHEY, SVGAGI. The CDR3 has 13 amino acids. CDR3 bases: TGTGCCAGCAGGGGGCAGGGGGCTCGTGGCTACACCTTC. This sequence encodes CASRGQGARGYTF.

This clone was counted only a few times. V usage is TRBV20-1 and J usage is TRBJ2-1, with unresolved D. CDR1 is DFQATT, CDR2 SNEGSKA, per germline (reference sequence). The CDR3 length is 11 residues. V lost 3 bases, J lost 11 bases, and 11 bases lay in between. In nucleotides, the CDR3 is TGCAGTGCTAGGGCCCGGACCAAGCAGTTCTTC. Translated: CSARARTKQFF.

The gene calls are TRBV4-1 and TRBJ1-3, with D tentatively TRBD1 (5 bases). Germline CDR1 MGHRA, CDR2 YSYEKL. Trimming pared 4 bases from V and 0 bases from J, leaving 10 bases between. The CDR3 contains 15 residues. CDR3 DNA: TGCGCCAGCAGCCCGGGGCCGATCTCTGGAAACACCATATATTTT. Translating it yields CASSPGPISGNTIYF.

The CDR3: CASNSPGQRYGYTF. The CDR3 coding sequence is TGTGCCAGCAACTCGCCGGGACAGAGATATGGCTACACCTTC. The rearrangement uses TRBV28 and TRBJ1-2, with 7 bases lining up with TRBD1. The germline V gene encodes CDR1 MDHEN and CDR2 SYDVKM. V trimming: 7 bases; J trimming: 5 bases; junction bases outside the gene matches: 10. The CDR3 contains 14 residues.

The chain couples TRBV12-3 or TRBV12-4 to TRBJ2-2, with a possible D match to TRBD2 (6 bases). The CDR3 runs to 13 residues. V lost 5 bases to trimming and J lost 10 bases, with 14 bases between them. The CDR3 reads CASSRELAAELFF. The CDR3 bases are TGTGCCAGCAGTCGCGAACTAGCCGCGGAGCTGTTTTTT.

V usage is TRBV4-2 and J usage is TRBJ2-7, with 9 positions matching TRBD1. CDR3 length: 16 residues. Trimming removed 4 bases from V and 5 bases from J; junction bases left unmatched: 12. Germline V gives CDR1 LGHNA, CDR2 YNFKEQ. CDR3 sequence reads: CASSLSLGQGNDEQYF. CDR3 coding DNA: TGTGCCAGCAGCCTATCACTAGGACAGGGGAATGACGAGCAGTACTTC.

V gene TRBV14 combines with J gene TRBJ2-7, with 9 bases that match TRBD1. This CDR3 comprises 15 residues. Germline assignment: CDR1 SGHDN and CDR2 FVKESK. The trim removed 5 bases at V and 3 bases at J, leaving 8 bases unmatched. CDR3 amino acids: CASSIGQGLYYEQYF. In DNA, the CDR3 is TGTGCCAGCAGCATCGGACAGGGGTTATACTACGAGCAGTACTTC.